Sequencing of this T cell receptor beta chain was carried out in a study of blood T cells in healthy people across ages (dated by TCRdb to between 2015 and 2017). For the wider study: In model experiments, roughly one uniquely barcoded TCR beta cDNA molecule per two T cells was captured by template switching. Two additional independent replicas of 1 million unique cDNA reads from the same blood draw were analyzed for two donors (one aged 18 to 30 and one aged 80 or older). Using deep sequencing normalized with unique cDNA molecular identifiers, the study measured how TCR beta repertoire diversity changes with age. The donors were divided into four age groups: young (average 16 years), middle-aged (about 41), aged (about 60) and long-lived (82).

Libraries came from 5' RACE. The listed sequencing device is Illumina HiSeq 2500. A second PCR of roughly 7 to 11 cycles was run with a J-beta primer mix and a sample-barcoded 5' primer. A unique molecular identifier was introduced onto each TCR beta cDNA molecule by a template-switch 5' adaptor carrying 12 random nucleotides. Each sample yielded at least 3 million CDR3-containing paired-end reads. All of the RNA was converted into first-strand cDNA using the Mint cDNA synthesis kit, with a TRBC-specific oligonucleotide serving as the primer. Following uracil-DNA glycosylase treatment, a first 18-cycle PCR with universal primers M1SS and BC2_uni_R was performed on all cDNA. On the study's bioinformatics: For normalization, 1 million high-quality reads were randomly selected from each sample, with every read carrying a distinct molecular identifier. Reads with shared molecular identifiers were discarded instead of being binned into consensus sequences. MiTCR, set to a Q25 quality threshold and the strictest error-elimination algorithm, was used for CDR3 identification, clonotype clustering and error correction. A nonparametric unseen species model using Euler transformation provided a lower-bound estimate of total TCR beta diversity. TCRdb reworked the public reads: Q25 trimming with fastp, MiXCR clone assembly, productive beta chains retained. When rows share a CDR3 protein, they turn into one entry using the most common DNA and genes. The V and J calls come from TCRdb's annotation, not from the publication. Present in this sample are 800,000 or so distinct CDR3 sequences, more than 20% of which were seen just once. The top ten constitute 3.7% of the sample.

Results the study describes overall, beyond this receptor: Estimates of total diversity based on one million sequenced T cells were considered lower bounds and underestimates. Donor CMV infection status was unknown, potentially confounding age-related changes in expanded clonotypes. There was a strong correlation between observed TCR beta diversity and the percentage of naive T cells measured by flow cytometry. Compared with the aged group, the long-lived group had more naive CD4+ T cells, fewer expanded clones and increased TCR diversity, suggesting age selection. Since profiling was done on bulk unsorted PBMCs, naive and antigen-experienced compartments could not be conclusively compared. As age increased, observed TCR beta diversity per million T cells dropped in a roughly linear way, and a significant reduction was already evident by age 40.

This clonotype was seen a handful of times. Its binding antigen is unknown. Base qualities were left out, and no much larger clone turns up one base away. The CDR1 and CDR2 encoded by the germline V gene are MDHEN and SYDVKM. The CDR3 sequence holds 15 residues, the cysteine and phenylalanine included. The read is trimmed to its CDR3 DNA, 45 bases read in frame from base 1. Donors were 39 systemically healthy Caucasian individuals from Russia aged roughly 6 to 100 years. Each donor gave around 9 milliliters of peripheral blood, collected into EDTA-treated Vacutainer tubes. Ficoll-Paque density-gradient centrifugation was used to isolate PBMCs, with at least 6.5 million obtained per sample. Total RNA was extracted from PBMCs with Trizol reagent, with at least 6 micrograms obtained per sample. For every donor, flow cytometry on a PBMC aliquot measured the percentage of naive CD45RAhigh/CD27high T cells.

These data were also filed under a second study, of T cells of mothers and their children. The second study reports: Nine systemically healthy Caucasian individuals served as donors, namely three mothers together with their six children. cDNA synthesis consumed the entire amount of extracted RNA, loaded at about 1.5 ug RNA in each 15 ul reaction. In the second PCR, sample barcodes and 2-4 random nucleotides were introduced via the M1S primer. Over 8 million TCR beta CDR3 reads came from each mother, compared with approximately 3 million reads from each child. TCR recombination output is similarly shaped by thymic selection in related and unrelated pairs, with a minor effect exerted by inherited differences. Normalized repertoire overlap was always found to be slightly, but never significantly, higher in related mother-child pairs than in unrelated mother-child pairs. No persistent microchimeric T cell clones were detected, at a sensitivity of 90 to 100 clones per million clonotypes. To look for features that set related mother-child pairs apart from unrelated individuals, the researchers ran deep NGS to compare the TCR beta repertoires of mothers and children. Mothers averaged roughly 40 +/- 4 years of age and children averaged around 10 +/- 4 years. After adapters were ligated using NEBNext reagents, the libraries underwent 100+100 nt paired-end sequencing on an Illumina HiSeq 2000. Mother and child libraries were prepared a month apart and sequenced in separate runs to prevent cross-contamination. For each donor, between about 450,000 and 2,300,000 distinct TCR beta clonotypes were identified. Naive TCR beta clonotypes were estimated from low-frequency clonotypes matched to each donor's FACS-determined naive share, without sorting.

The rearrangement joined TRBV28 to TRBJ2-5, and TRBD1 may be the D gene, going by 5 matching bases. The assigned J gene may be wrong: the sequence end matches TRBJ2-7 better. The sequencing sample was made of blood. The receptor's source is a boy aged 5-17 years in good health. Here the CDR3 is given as CASSFQPGNSYEQYF. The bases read TGTGCCAGCAGTTTCCAACCAGGGAATTCCTACGAGCAGTACTTC.